The 8 T cell receptor beta chains below come from one sample, sequenced in a study of blood T cell repertoires in COVID-19. Using immunoSEQ multiplex PCR, the repertoire was profiled, and TCRdb retains in-frame clones only, with some absent. The sample has about 170,000 clones; approximately 80% are singletons. Material for sequencing was PBMCs or T cells enriched from blood (not recorded which). Receptor source: a man aged 45-65 years who had recovered from COVID-19.

V is TRBV6-5 and J is TRBJ1-2; D ambiguous. This CDR3 has 13 amino acids. Germline assignment: CDR1 MNHEY and CDR2 SVGAGI. V was shortened by 8 bases and J by 6 bases, with 16 bases between the two germline ends. The CDR3, as DNA: TGTGCCAGCTCAAATCCGGGGTTGGATGGCTACACCTTC. Translating gives CASSNPGLDGYTF.

The table lists this clone with a few counts. V and J are TRBV28 and TRBJ1-1; 7 bases map to TRBD1. The V gene's germline CDR1 is MDHEN and CDR2 SYDVKM. Trimming at V came to 4 bases and at J to 0 bases, leaving 8 bases not matched to a gene. This CDR3 spans 16 amino acids. The CDR3 loop reads CASSSGTVPMNTEAFF. The CDR3 region has the DNA TGTGCCAGCAGTTCCGGGACAGTCCCCATGAACACTGAAGCTTTCTTT.

This chain joins TRBV11-1 and TRBJ1-1, with 8 bases lining up with TRBD1. Trimming cost V 4 bases and J 1 base; bases outside gene matches: 5. Germline-derived CDR1 and CDR2 are SGHAT and FQDESV (reference sequence). The CDR3 has 15 residues. The CDR3 coding sequence is TGTGCCAGCAGCTGGGCCGGGACAGGGAACACTGAAGCTTTCTTT. Amino acid sequence: CASSWAGTGNTEAFF.

The CDR3 DNA reads TGTGCCAGCAGCTTAAGGGCTAGCGGGGGCTCTGAATCGAGCTCCTACAATGAGCAGTTCTTC. Translation: CASSLRASGGSESSSYNEQFF. V and J are TRBV7-6 and TRBJ2-1; the match to TRBD2 covers 10 bases. The germline CDR1 and CDR2 sequences are SGHVS and FNYEAQ. The CDR3 length is 21 residues. The ends lost 2 bases at V and 0 bases at J; junction bases unmatched: 16.

The chain uses TRBV19 and TRBJ1-4, with D unresolved. Per germline, CDR1 LNHDA and CDR2 SQIVND (reference sequence). This CDR3 has 15 amino acids. Trimming left V 5 bases short and J 4 bases short, with 14 bases between. The CDR3 region is CASSPTQKYNEKLFF. CDR3 nucleotide sequence: TGTGCCAGTAGTCCCACCCAGAAATATAATGAAAAACTGTTTTTT.

This sequence joins TRBV27 and TRBJ2-7; TRBD2 might be the D (6 bases). This CDR3 comprises 16 residues. V lost 5 bases and J lost 1, with 18 bases in between. Germline loops: CDR1 MNHEY, CDR2 SMNVEV (reference sequence). This CDR3 reads CASSPSTGTESYEQYF. As DNA, the CDR3 is TGTGCCAGCAGTCCCTCAACCGGGACTGAATCCTACGAGCAGTACTTC.

The J gene is TRBJ1-2, the V gene TRBV7-9, with 8 bases identical to TRBD1. Germline V gene lookup returns CDR1 SEHNR and CDR2 FQNEAQ (reference sequence). The CDR3 is 14 amino acids. With 4 bases clipped from V and 6 bases from J, the junction kept 7 bases outside the gene matches. This chain's CDR3 is CASSWGQAIDGYTF. CDR3 bases: TGTGCCAGCAGCTGGGGACAGGCCATTGATGGCTACACCTTC. Together with reference TRBV7-9 and TRBJ1-2, the CDR3 gives the full variable domain: DTGVSQNPRHKITKRGQNVTFRCDPISEHNRLYWYRQTLGQGPEFLTYFQNEAQLEKSRLLSDRFSAERPKGSFSTLEIQRTEQGDSAMYLCASSWGQAIDGYTFGSGTRLTVV.

J is TRBJ1-5 and V is TRBV2, with 7 bases fitting TRBD1. Germline V CDR1 and CDR2: SNHLY, FYNNEI. The J segment lost 6 bases and the V segment lost 4 bases, leaving 9 bases of the junction unmatched. This CDR3 region has 15 residues. The CDR3, as DNA: TGTGCCAGCAGTGGGGGGCGACAGGGAGCTCAGCCCCAGCATTTT. Translated, it gives CASSGGRQGAQPQHF.